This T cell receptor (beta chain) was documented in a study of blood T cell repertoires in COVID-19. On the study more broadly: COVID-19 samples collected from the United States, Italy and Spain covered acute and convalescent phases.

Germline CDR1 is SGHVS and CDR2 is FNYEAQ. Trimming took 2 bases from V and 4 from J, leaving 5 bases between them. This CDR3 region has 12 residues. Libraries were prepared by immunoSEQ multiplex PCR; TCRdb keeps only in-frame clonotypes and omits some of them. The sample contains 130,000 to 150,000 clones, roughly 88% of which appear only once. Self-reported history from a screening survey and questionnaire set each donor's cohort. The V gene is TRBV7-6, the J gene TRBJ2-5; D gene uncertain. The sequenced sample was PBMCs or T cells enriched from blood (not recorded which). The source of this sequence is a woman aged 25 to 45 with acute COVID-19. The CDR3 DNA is TGTGCCAGCAGCTTACTCGGAGAGACCCAGTACTTC. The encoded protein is CASSLLGETQYF.